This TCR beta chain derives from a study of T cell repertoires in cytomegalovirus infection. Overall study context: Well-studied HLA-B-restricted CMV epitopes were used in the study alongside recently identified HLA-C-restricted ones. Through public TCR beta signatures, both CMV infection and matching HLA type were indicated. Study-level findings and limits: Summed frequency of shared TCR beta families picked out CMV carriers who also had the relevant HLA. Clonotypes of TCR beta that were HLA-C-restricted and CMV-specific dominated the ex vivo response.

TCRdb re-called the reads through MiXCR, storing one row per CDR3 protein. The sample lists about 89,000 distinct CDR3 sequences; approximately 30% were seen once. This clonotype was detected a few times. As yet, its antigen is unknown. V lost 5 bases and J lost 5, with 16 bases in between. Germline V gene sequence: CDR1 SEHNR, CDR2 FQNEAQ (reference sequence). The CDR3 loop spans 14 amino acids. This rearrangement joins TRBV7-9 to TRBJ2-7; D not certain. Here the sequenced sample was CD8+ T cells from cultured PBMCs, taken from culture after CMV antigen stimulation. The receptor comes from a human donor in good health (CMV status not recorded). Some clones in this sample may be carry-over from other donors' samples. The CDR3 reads CASSAMLGGDEQYF. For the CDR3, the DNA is TGTGCCAGCAGCGCCATGCTCGGTGGGGACGAGCAGTACTTC.